These 8 T cell receptor beta chains were sequenced from one sample in a study of T cells after yellow fever vaccination. TCRdb reprocessed the 5' RACE reads via MiXCR and lists one record per CDR3 protein. The sample records 45,000 to 75,000 distinct CDR3 sequences, 5.7% being singletons. Sequencing was performed on PBMCs, either bulk or a sorted T-cell subset (CD4+, CD8+, memory, or dextramer-sorted; not recorded which), taken on the day of the yellow fever booster vaccination. The receptors were gathered from a man between 18 and 35 years old who received the YFV17D yellow fever vaccine.

This clonotype was recorded at least ten times. CDR3 bases: TGTGCCAGCAGCCCAGAGGGCAGGGGTTACGAGCAGTACTTC. Its translation: CASSPEGRGYEQYF. The chain has TRBV9 and TRBJ2-7; tentative D call: TRBD1 (6 bases). The CDR3 sequence is 14 residues long. V was clipped by 4 bases and J by 4 bases, with 15 bases between them. In germline, CDR1 is SGDLS, CDR2 YYNGEE.

The gene calls are TRBV24-1 and TRBJ2-5, with 8 bases matching TRBD1. Per the germline V gene, CDR1 is KGHDR and CDR2 is SFDVKD. CDR3 size: 15 residues. The trim removed 4 bases at V and 4 bases at J, leaving 7 bases unmatched. DNA for the CDR3: TGTGCCACCAGTGAAAACGACAGGGGCGGAGAGACCCAGTACTTC. It specifies CATSENDRGGETQYF.

J is TRBJ1-2 and V is TRBV7-9; D is undetermined. The CDR3 contains 13 residues. Germline CDR1 reads SEHNR; CDR2 reads FQNEAQ (reference sequence). Trimming stripped 5 bases from V and 3 bases from J, with 10 bases between. CDR3 coding DNA: TGTGCCAGCAGCCTAGGAGGACACTATGGCTACACCTTC. Residues: CASSLGGHYGYTF.

The gene calls are TRBV5-1 and TRBJ1-3; D not resolved. Between the trimmed V and J ends, which lost 5 bases and 4 bases, there was a span of 7 bases. The CDR3 loop spans 12 amino acids. Germline V gene lookup returns CDR1 SGHRS and CDR2 YFSETQ. As DNA, the CDR3 is TGCGCCAGCAGTGAGGGAGGAAACACCATATATTTT. Protein: CASSEGGNTIYF.

The chain carries TRBV6-6 and TRBJ2-7; the D gene could be TRBD1 or TRBD2 (5 bases each). The germline V gene has CDR1 MNHNY and CDR2 SVGAGI (reference sequence). CDR3 length: 15 residues. V was trimmed by 2 bases and J by 0 bases, leaving 11 bases between them. The DNA of the CDR3 is TGTGCCAGCAGTTACGAGGGGAATTACTCCTACGAGCAGTACTTC. Protein product: CASSYEGNYSYEQYF.

The chain combines TRBV5-1 with TRBJ1-4; no clear D. Looked up from germline, CDR1 is SGHRS and CDR2 is YFSETQ. Between the trimmed V and J ends, which lost 0 bases and 5 bases, there was a span of 8 bases. The CDR3 loop spans 14 amino acids. The CDR3 here is CASSLVDFNEKLFF. CDR3 DNA sequence: TGCGCCAGCAGCTTGGTGGACTTCAATGAAAAACTGTTTTTT. The complete variable domain, with remaining parts taken from reference TRBV5-1 and TRBJ1-4, reads KAGVTQTPRYLIKTRGQQVTLSCSPISGHRSVSWYQQTPGQGLQFLFEYFSETQRNKGNFPGRFSGRQFSNSRSEMNVSTLELGDSALYLCASSLVDFNEKLFFGSGTQLSVL.

This clonotype occurred many times. V is TRBV5-6 and J is TRBJ1-1; no definite D call. V was shortened by 0 bases and J by 0 bases, with 9 bases between the two germline ends. The CDR3 has 15 residues. The germline CDR1 and CDR2 sequences are SGHDT and YYEEEE. The CDR3 sequence: CASSLELGLNTEAFF. In nucleotides, the CDR3 is TGTGCCAGCAGCTTGGAGCTGGGGTTGAACACTGAAGCTTTCTTT.

The chain couples TRBV7-2 to TRBJ1-1, with D unclear. CDR3 length equals 14 residues. With 1 base removed from V and 3 bases from J, the gap between germline ends came to 9 bases. Germline V gene sequence: CDR1 SGHTA, CDR2 FQGNSA. The CDR3: CASSLVILDTEAFF. CDR3 coding DNA: TGTGCCAGCAGCTTAGTTATACTGGACACTGAAGCTTTCTTT.